This TCR beta chain was sequenced in a study of a mutant IDH1 vaccine in newly diagnosed glioma. CDR1 and CDR2 (germline): SGHDT, YYEEEE. The CDR3 extends over 15 amino acids. Trimming removed 5 bases from V and 10 bases from J; junction bases left unmatched: 15. Clones were sequenced by immunoSEQ multiplex PCR, and TCRdb holds only the in-frame ones, with some missing. The sample contains around 41,000 clones, 75% to 90% of which appear only once. On this clone: The target antigen is unknown.

Time point here: week 35, safety follow-up. Topical imiquimod was applied with each vaccine dose, which held 300 ug of mutant IDH1 20-mer peptide. Sample: PBMCs, taken from a glioma patient whose treatment included an IDH1 peptide vaccine. This chain joins TRBV5-6 and TRBJ2-3; 8 bases agree with TRBD1. The source is a middle-aged man with glioma. The CDR3, as DNA: TGTGCCAGCAGTGTGCGGTGGGCAGGGGGCATTTCGCAGTATTTT. Its translation is CASSVRWAGGISQYF.